Below, 10 T cell receptor beta chains from the same sample are listed, as sequenced in a study of PD-1 blockade in classical Hodgkin lymphoma. No patient escaped relapse after autologous stem cell transplantation, and brentuximab vedotin exposure varied. Clones were read by immunoSEQ multiplex PCR, and TCRdb kept only the in-frame ones, dropping some. The data show tens of thousands of clones, with about nine tenths seen just once and roughly an eighth held by the top ten. The source was peripheral blood mononuclear cells (PBMCs), collected at baseline. The source of these receptors is a human donor with classical Hodgkin lymphoma.

This clone has just one count. This chain links TRBV12-5 with TRBJ2-5, with TRBD1 identical over 8 bases. Germline values: CDR1 LGHNT, CDR2 FRNRAP. CDR3 length equals 20 residues. V was clipped by 2 bases and J by 3 bases; unmatched bases: 20. CDR3 nucleotides: TGTGCTAGTGGTTTGTACTCTCCAGGACAGGGTCGACTAACCAAAGAGACCCAGTACTTC. As protein: CASGLYSPGQGRLTKETQYF. Variable domain in full (rest from reference TRBV12-5 and TRBJ2-5): DARVTQTPRHKVTEMGQEVTMRCQPILGHNTVFWYRQTMMQGLELLAYFRNRAPLDDSGMPKDRFSAEMPDATLATLKIQPSEPRDSAVYFCASGLYSPGQGRLTKETQYFGPGTRLLVL.

The chain carries TRBV27 and TRBJ1-5; D not certain. The V end lost 6 bases, the J end lost 0 bases, and 12 bases lay between the germline ends. CDR3 length: 15 residues. In germline, CDR1 is MNHEY, CDR2 SMNVEV (reference sequence). The CDR3 loop reads CASRWVGGSNQPQHF. CDR3 in DNA: TGTGCCAGCAGGTGGGTAGGTGGTAGCAATCAGCCCCAGCATTTT.

This rearrangement joins TRBV7-2 to TRBJ1-3, with D possibly being TRBD1 (5 bases). CDR1 SGHTA and CDR2 FQGNSA come from the germline V gene. The CDR3 runs to 15 residues. V was shortened by 5 bases and J by 0 bases, with 11 bases between the two germline ends. Here the CDR3 reads CASSPWTSSGNTIYF. CDR3 coding DNA: TGTGCCAGCAGCCCTTGGACAAGCTCTGGAAACACCATATATTTT.

The genes are TRBV30 and TRBJ1-5, with a possible D match to TRBD1 (5 bases). V lost 0 bases and J lost 2, with 11 bases in between. Germline values: CDR1 GTSNPN, CDR2 SVGIG (reference sequence). This CDR3 contains 15 residues. In nucleotides, the CDR3 is TGTGCCTGGAGTGTTGGGGGACTAGGCAATCAGCCCCAGCATTTT. Its protein is CAWSVGGLGNQPQHF.

The chain is built from TRBV19 and TRBJ1-2; TRBD1 might be the D (5 bases). Trimming took 5 bases from V and 4 from J, leaving 11 bases between them. CDR1 LNHDA and CDR2 SQIVND come from the germline V gene (reference sequence). The CDR3 contains 13 residues. CDR3 coding DNA: TGTGCCAGTAGTTTGCCAGGGACCTATGGCTACACCTTC. As protein: CASSLPGTYGYTF.

The rearrangement joins TRBV7-8 to TRBJ1-6, with 9 bases lining up with TRBD1. Germline V CDR1 and CDR2: SGHVS, FQNEAQ. The junction had 3 bases not matched to a gene; V was cut back by 2 bases and J by 4 bases. The CDR3 is 16 residues long. The CDR3: CASSLLGTGYNSPLHF. The CDR3 region has the DNA TGTGCCAGCAGCTTATTAGGGACAGGGTATAATTCACCCCTCCACTTT. Variable domain in full (rest from reference TRBV7-8 and TRBJ1-6): GAGVSQSPRYKVAKRGQDVALRCDPISGHVSLFWYQQALGQGPEFLTYFQNEAQLDKSGLPSDRFFAERPEGSVSTLKIQRTQQEDSAVYLCASSLLGTGYNSPLHFGNGTRLTVT.

The chain has TRBV6-5 and TRBJ1-2, with D maybe TRBD1 (5 bases). This CDR3 is 13 amino acids long. V lost 7 bases and J lost 3, with 12 bases in between. Germline assignment: CDR1 MNHEY and CDR2 SVGAGI. This CDR3 reads CASTGGGYYGYTF. In DNA, the CDR3 is TGTGCCAGCACGGGGGGAGGGTACTATGGCTACACCTTC.

The chain carries TRBV11-2 and TRBJ1-2; 8 bases fit TRBD1. Germline trimming cut 5 bases from V and 6 bases from J; bases unmatched to any gene: 5. CDR1 is SGHAT and CDR2 is FQNNGV in the germline V gene. The CDR3 spans 13 residues. The CDR3 nucleotides read TGTGCCAGCAGCCAGGGGGCAAGGGATGGCTACACCTTC. Amino acid sequence: CASSQGARDGYTF.

The chain joins TRBV6-5 to TRBJ2-1, with D possibly being TRBD2 (6 bases). The V end was cut by 7 bases, the J end by 8 bases, with 9 bases between. The CDR3 totals 11 residues. Per the germline V gene, CDR1 is MNHEY and CDR2 is SVGAGI. The CDR3 loop is CASIWGDEQFF. In DNA form, the CDR3 reads TGTGCCAGCATCTGGGGGGATGAGCAGTTCTTC.

The J gene is TRBJ1-1, the V gene TRBV11-2; no clear D. Per the germline V gene, CDR1 is SGHAT and CDR2 is FQNNGV. The CDR3 totals 15 residues. Trimming pared 2 bases from V and 4 bases from J, leaving 14 bases between. The DNA of the CDR3 is TGTGCCAGCAGCTTATCAGTAGGGTCGAGCACTGAAGCTTTCTTT. The encoded protein is CASSLSVGSSTEAFF.